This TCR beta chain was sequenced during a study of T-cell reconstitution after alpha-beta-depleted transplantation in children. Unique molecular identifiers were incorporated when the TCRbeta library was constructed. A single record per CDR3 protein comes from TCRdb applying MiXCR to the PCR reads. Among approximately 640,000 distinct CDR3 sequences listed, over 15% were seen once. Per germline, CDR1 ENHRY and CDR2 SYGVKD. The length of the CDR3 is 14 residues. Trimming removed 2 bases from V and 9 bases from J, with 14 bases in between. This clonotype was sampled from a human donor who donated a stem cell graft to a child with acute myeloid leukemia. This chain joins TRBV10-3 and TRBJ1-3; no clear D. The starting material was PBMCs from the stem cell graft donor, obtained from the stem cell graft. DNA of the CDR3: TGTGCCATCAGTGAGGCACAGCCGCGAACCACCATATATTTT. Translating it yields CAISEAQPRTTIYF.